This T cell receptor (beta chain) was found in a study of OX40 agonist ivuxolimab in advanced cancers. Study at large: It was permissible to have had prior anti-PD-1, anti-PD-L1 or anti-CTLA-4 therapy, and more than 30% had some. Whole-study results and caveats: Relative to CD4+ cells, CD8+ T cells on average had more expanded clones.

For this clone: Its antigen is still unknown.

Sequenced by immunoSEQ multiplex PCR; TCRdb stores in-frame clones only, minus some. The sample shows roughly 71,000 clones, roughly 73% of them seen only once. The germline CDR1 and CDR2 sequences are LNHDA and SQIVND (reference sequence). V was pared by 1 base and J by 2 bases, with 6 bases of the junction left unmatched. The CDR3 has 16 amino acids. The material sequenced was CD4+ or CD8+ T cells sorted from blood, taken in a trial of the OX40 agonist ivuxolimab. The J gene is TRBJ2-3, the V gene TRBV19, with 7 bases matching TRBD2. The source of this sequence is an adult with an advanced solid tumor such as melanoma, head and neck, liver or kidney cancer. The chain's CDR3 is CASSIGASGNTDTQYF. CDR3 coding DNA: TGTGCCAGTAGTATAGGGGCTAGCGGAAACACAGATACGCAGTATTTT.